One sample yielded the 4 T cell receptor beta chains listed below, sequenced in a study of graft-versus-host responses after intestinal transplantation. Only in-frame clones appear in the TCRdb table, and some are missing; sequencing was by immunoSEQ multiplex PCR. The sample records about 26,000 clones, roughly 82% being singletons. No antigens are known for them. The starting material was unstimulated CD4+ T cells sorted from spleen or lymph node cells, obtained before intestinal transplant. The origin of the receptors is a human donor who received an intestinal transplant.

J is TRBJ2-1 and V is TRBV2, with 9 bases matching TRBD2. With V trimmed by 0 bases and J by 5 bases, 14 bases remained unmatched. The germline V gene encodes CDR1 SNHLY and CDR2 FYNNEI. The CDR3 spans 19 residues. CDR3 DNA sequence: TGTGCCAGCAGTGAAGCGCTTTTTTCCGGGGTAGCGGGAGACAATGAGCAGTTCTTC. This translates into CASSEALFSGVAGDNEQFF. Drawing the rest from reference TRBV2 and TRBJ2-1, the complete variable domain is EPEVTQTPSHQVTQMGQEVILRCVPISNHLYFYWYRQILGQKVEFLVSFYNNEISEKSEIFDDQFSVERPDGSNFTLKIRSTKLEDSAMYFCASSEALFSGVAGDNEQFFGPGTRLTVL.

The CDR3: CASSLSRRTDTQYF. CDR3 sequence (DNA): TGCGCCAGCAGCTTGTCCAGGCGGACAGATACGCAGTATTTT. The chain carries TRBV5-1 and TRBJ2-3; D uncertain. Germline V lookup: CDR1 SGHRS, CDR2 YFSETQ. This CDR3 has 14 residues. V was pared by 1 base and J by 3 bases, with 9 bases between.

The J gene is TRBJ1-1, the V gene TRBV28; D remains unclear. Germline V gives CDR1 MDHEN, CDR2 SYDVKM. Trimming stripped 3 bases from V and 1 base from J, with 9 bases between. The CDR3 loop spans 14 amino acids. This chain's CDR3 is CASSLFGPNTEAFF. DNA of the CDR3: TGTGCCAGCAGTTTGTTCGGACCGAACACTGAAGCTTTCTTT. Full variable domain (missing parts from reference TRBV28 and TRBJ1-1): DVKVTQSSRYLVKRTGEKVFLECVQDMDHENMFWYRQDPGLGLRLIYFSYDVKMKEKGDIPEGYSVSREKKERFSLILESASTNQTSMYLCASSLFGPNTEAFFGQGTRLTVV.

The chain combines TRBV28 with TRBJ2-2; no definite D call. V was shortened by 3 bases and J by 1 base, with 9 bases between the two germline ends. The CDR3 sequence is 15 residues long. Germline loops: CDR1 MDHEN, CDR2 SYDVKM. The CDR3 protein is CASSFTLGNTGELFF. CDR3 bases: TGTGCCAGCAGTTTCACCCTGGGGAACACCGGGGAGCTGTTTTTT.